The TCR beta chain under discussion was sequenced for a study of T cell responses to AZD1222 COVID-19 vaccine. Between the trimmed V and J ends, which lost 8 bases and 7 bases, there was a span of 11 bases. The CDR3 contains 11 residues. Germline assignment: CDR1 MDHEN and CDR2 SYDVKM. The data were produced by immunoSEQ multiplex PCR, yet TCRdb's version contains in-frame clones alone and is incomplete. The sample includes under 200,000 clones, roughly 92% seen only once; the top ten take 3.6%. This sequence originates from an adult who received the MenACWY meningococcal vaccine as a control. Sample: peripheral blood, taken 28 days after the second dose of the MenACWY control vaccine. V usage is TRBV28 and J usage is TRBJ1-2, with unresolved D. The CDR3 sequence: CASHSGFGYTF. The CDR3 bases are TGTGCCAGCCACTCGGGGTTTGGCTACACCTTC.